The rows below give T cell receptor beta chains drawn from one sample of a study of cytomegalovirus exposure and HLA in healthy donors. The repertoire was sequenced with immunoSEQ multiplex PCR; TCRdb's copy has only in-frame clones and lacks some. The sample consists of under 200,000 clones, about four fifths of them appearing once. Sequences were obtained from PBMCs. The receptor source for this set is a male donor in good health and CMV-seropositive. The CDR3 runs from the conserved cysteine through the conserved F or W. A D gene is named only where the DNA matches it firmly. Clone size is shown for a subset of rows, as once, few, many or a class of expanded clone.

cdr3_nt cdr3_aa j_call d_call clone_size v_call cdr3_length
TGTGCCAGCAGTGACAAGGGCGGGGGGGCAGATACGCAGTATTTT CASSDKGGGADTQYF TRBJ2-3 TRBD2 - TRBV6-4 15
TGTGCCTGGAGTGTACCCCGGTACAACCGAGGAGCTTTCTTT CAWSVPRYNRGAFF TRBJ1-1 - - TRBV30 14
TGTGCCAGCAGCGTACAGGGGGCGGGGAACACTGAAGCTTTCTTT CASSVQGAGNTEAFF TRBJ1-1 TRBD1 - TRBV5-6 15
TGTGCCACCAGCAGGTCCCCCGGGACTAGCGGGGGGGGCTCCTACAATGAGCAGTTCTTC CATSRSPGTSGGGSYNEQFF TRBJ2-1 TRBD2 - TRBV15 20
TGTGCCAGCAGAGCCCAGGGTGTCCCCAATCAGCCCCAGCATTTT CASRAQGVPNQPQHF TRBJ1-5 - few TRBV6-1 15
TGTGCCAGCAGCTTAGCTGGGGCGACTGAAGCTTTCTTT CASSLAGATEAFF TRBJ1-1 - - TRBV11-1 13
TGTGCCAGCAGTAAGCGCCCGGACTCCTACAATGAGCAGTTCTTC CASSKRPDSYNEQFF TRBJ2-1 - - TRBV6-4 15
TGTGCCAGTAGTATTGGGGGACAGCCCACCGGGGAGCTGTTTTTT CASSIGGQPTGELFF TRBJ2-2 TRBD1 - TRBV19 15
TGTGCCAGCAGCCACCGGGACATTTACGAGCAGTACTTC CASSHRDIYEQYF TRBJ2-7 - - TRBV7-2 13
TGTGCCAGCAGCTTGGGACAGGTCTATGGCTACACCTTC CASSLGQVYGYTF TRBJ1-2 - - TRBV5-6 13
TGTGCCAGCAGCGTAGTGCCCGGAGTTGAAGCTTTCTTT CASSVVPGVEAFF TRBJ1-1 - - TRBV9 13
TGTGCTAGTGGTTTGGTCCGGACAGGGGGCTGGACAGATACGCAGTATTTT CASGLVRTGGWTDTQYF TRBJ2-3 TRBD1 - TRBV12-5 17
TGTGCCTGGAGTGCTGGTCGAGGCAAAAACATTCAGTACTTC CAWSAGRGKNIQYF TRBJ2-4 - few TRBV30 14
TGTGCCAGCAGCCCCAGGGTGAACACTGAAGCTTTCTTT CASSPRVNTEAFF TRBJ1-1 - - TRBV7-2 13
TGTGCCAGCAGTTACGACAGGGGGAGCACTGAAGCTTTCTTT CASSYDRGSTEAFF TRBJ1-1 TRBD1 - TRBV6-5 14
TGTGCCAGCAGCTTAGGTCCCCAAGGGAGCTCCTACGAGCAGTACTTC CASSLGPQGSSYEQYF TRBJ2-7 - - TRBV13 16
TGCGCCAGCAGCCAATATTCAGGTTTGAACGAGCAGTACTTC CASSQYSGLNEQYF TRBJ2-7 - few TRBV4-1 14
TGTGCCAGCAGCTTCGGGGGGGAGCAGTACTTC CASSFGGEQYF TRBJ2-7 TRBD2 - TRBV5-8 11
TGTGCCAGCACCCTTCACGGGAAAGCGGGCCAGCCCCAGCATTTT CASTLHGKAGQPQHF TRBJ1-5 - - TRBV5-6 15
TGTGCCAGCAGCTTGGCGGTCGGGGTAGTATACGAGCAGTACTTC CASSLAVGVVYEQYF TRBJ2-7 - - TRBV5-8 15
TGTGCCAGCAGCCCAGGCGGGGGGACAGGGGGCCTCGAGCAGTACTTC CASSPGGGTGGLEQYF TRBJ2-7 TRBD1 - TRBV9 16
TGTGCCAGCAGCCCAGGGTCCTACAATGAGCAGTTCTTC CASSPGSYNEQFF TRBJ2-1 - - TRBV7-2 13
TGTGCCTGGAGTCTAAGAGGGTTCAGCGAGCAGTACTTC CAWSLRGFSEQYF TRBJ2-7 - - TRBV30 13
TGTGCCAGCAGCTGGGGACAGGGGAGAAGAGCCTACAATGAGCAGTTCTTC CASSWGQGRRAYNEQFF TRBJ2-1 TRBD1 - TRBV5-6 17
TGTGCCAGTAGTATATGGCAGGACTCTGGAAACACCATATATTTT CASSIWQDSGNTIYF TRBJ1-3 - - TRBV19 15
TGTGCCAGCAGTCACGGGACTAGCGGACCCAGCTCCTACGAGCAGTACTTC CASSHGTSGPSSYEQYF TRBJ2-7 TRBD2 - TRBV9 17
TGTGCCAGCAGCTCCGACAACGCTGGAAACACCATATATTTT CASSSDNAGNTIYF TRBJ1-3 - - TRBV7-8 14
TGCGCCAGCAGCCAAGATCCCCTAGCGGGGCACACAGATACGCAGTATTTT CASSQDPLAGHTDTQYF TRBJ2-3 TRBD2 few TRBV4-3 17
TGTGCCAGCAGCTTAAATATAGGGCTAGCGGGGGACCAAGAGACCCAGTACTTC CASSLNIGLAGDQETQYF TRBJ2-5 TRBD2 - TRBV7-9 18
TGTGCCAGCTCCCCCGACAGGACCCTTGAAGCTTTCTTT CASSPDRTLEAFF TRBJ1-1 - - TRBV18 13
TGCAGCGTTGAAGCAGGGGGGACAACAGGGTATGAGCAGTTCTTC CSVEAGGTTGYEQFF TRBJ2-1 - - TRBV29-1 15
TGTGCCAGCCCGGACAGGGAGGTTGAAGCTTTCTTT CASPDREVEAFF TRBJ1-1 TRBD1 - TRBV27 12
TGTGCCAGCAGTTTGGGGCAGACTTACAATGAGCAGTTCTTC CASSLGQTYNEQFF TRBJ2-1 - once TRBV27 14
TGTGCCAGTAGTCTCCTAAGAGGTCTAATTCAGCCCCAGCATTTT CASSLLRGLIQPQHF TRBJ1-5 - - TRBV19 15
TGTGCCAGCAGAAAGACTAGCGGGGGGGCGAATGAGCAGTTCTTC CASRKTSGGANEQFF TRBJ2-1 TRBD2 - TRBV2 15
TGTGCCAGCGGCAGCTCCTACAATGAGCAGTTCTTC CASGSSYNEQFF TRBJ2-1 - - TRBV27 12
TGTGCCAGCAGCCAAGTCCGGGGCACTGAAGCTTTCTTT CASSQVRGTEAFF TRBJ1-1 - - TRBV14 13
TGTGCCAGCAGTGAATCCCGGGGGACAGCCTCCTACGAGCAGTACTTC CASSESRGTASYEQYF TRBJ2-7 - few TRBV6-1 16
TGTGCCAGCAGCGCTTGGGGTGGGGGACAGGGAGAATATGAGCAGTTCTTC CASSAWGGGQGEYEQFF TRBJ2-1 TRBD1 - TRBV7-9 17
TGTGCCTGGAGTGTAAGGAGGTTTCAGCCCCAGCATTTT CAWSVRRFQPQHF TRBJ1-5 - - TRBV30 13
TGCGCCAGCAGCGTGGGGACAGTTGACTATGGCTACACCTTC CASSVGTVDYGYTF TRBJ1-2 TRBD1 few TRBV5-1 14
TGTGCCAGCAGCGGACAGGGTCACTATGGCTACACCTTC CASSGQGHYGYTF TRBJ1-2 TRBD1 - TRBV9 13
TGTGCCAGCAGACACAGGGGCAATCAGCCCCAGCATTTT CASRHRGNQPQHF TRBJ1-5 - few TRBV2 13
TGTGCCAGCCAAAGGGGCACAAATTCACCCCTCCACTTT CASQRGTNSPLHF TRBJ1-6 - - TRBV2 13
TGTGCCAGCAGCCCTCTGGCCACCATGAACACTGAAGCTTTCTTT CASSPLATMNTEAFF TRBJ1-1 - - TRBV5-8 15
TGTGCCAGCAGCTTAGCGGGGGGGGCCTTCACAGATACGCAGTATTTT CASSLAGGAFTDTQYF TRBJ2-3 - - TRBV7-8 16
TGTGCCAGCACCCCAGCGGGGAGCTCCTACGAGCAGTACTTC CASTPAGSSYEQYF TRBJ2-7 TRBD2 - TRBV18 14
TGTGCTAGCAGCTTAGACAGAAATTCACCCCTCCACTTT CASSLDRNSPLHF TRBJ1-6 - few TRBV7-7 13
TGTGCAATTAGTTCCGGCTACACCTTC CAISSGYTF TRBJ1-2 - - TRBV6-1 9
TGTGCCAGCAGCTTCGATAGCGGCACAGATACGCAGTATTTT CASSFDSGTDTQYF TRBJ2-3 - - TRBV11-3 14
TGTGCCAGCAGCCGGACTCGAGAAGGCACTGAAGCTTTCTTT CASSRTREGTEAFF TRBJ1-1 - - TRBV11-3 14
TGTGCCAGCAGTCTCACCTCTGGAGGGGGCTACACCTTC CASSLTSGGGYTF TRBJ1-2 - - TRBV27 13
TGTGCCAGCAGCGTGGGAGGGGGGATGAACACTGAAGCTTTCTTT CASSVGGGMNTEAFF TRBJ1-1 - - TRBV9 15
TGTGCCAGCAGCTTAAGACACTACAATGAGCAGTTCTTC CASSLRHYNEQFF TRBJ2-1 - - TRBV5-4 13
TGTGCCAGTAGTATAGCAGCCGCCGACAGGGGCCCACCGTACGAGCAGTACTTC CASSIAAADRGPPYEQYF TRBJ2-7 TRBD1 - TRBV19 18
TGTGCCAGCAGCAGGGGCTCCTATAATTCACCCCTCCACTTT CASSRGSYNSPLHF TRBJ1-6 - - TRBV2 14
TGTGCCAGCAGTTACTCCTTGGCGGGGGGAGATTCTGAGCAGTTCTTC CASSYSLAGGDSEQFF TRBJ2-1 TRBD2 - TRBV6-8 16
TGTGCCAGCAGCTTAATGGCGGGGGCTGGGAGCGGGGAGCTGTTTTTT CASSLMAGAGSGELFF TRBJ2-2 - once TRBV7-8 16